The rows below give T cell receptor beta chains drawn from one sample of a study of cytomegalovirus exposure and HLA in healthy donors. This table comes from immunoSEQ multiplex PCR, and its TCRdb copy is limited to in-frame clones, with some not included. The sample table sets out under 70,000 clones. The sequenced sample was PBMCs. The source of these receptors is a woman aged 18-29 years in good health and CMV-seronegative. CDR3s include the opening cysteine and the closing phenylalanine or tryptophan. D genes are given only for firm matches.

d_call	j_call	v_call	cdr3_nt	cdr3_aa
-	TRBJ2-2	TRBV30	TGTGCCTGGAGTAAATCCAGGTCCTCATTGAACACCGGGGAGCTGTTTTTT	CAWSKSRSSLNTGELFF
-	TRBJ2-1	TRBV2	TGTGCCAGCAGTGAGGAACTAGCATTGGTTGAGCAGTTCTTC	CASSEELALVEQFF
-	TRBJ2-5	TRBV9	TGTGCCAGCAGCGTCCATCTAGGGAGGGAGACCCAGTACTTC	CASSVHLGRETQYF
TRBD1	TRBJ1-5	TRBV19	TGTGCCAGCTCCACAGACAGGGGGAATCAGCCCCAGCATTTT	CASSTDRGNQPQHF
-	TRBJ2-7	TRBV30	TGTGCCTGGTCCCGCAGCGGGCCTTTAAACGAGCAGTACTTC	CAWSRSGPLNEQYF
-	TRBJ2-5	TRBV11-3	TGTGCCAGCAGCTTAGTGGGGTGGCTAGCAGTACAAGAGACCCAGTACTTC	CASSLVGWLAVQETQYF
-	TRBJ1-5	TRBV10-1	TGCGCCAGCAGTGAAGACAGTAACAATCAGCCCCAGCATTTT	CASSEDSNNQPQHF
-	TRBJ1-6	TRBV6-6	TGTGCCAGCAGTTCGGATAATTCACCCCTCCACTTT	CASSSDNSPLHF
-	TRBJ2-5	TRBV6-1	TGTGCCAGCAGAACAGGGATACAAGAGACCCAGTACTTC	CASRTGIQETQYF
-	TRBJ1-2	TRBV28	TGTGCCAGCAGTGTACAGGGTATGGTCTATGGCTACACCTTC	CASSVQGMVYGYTF